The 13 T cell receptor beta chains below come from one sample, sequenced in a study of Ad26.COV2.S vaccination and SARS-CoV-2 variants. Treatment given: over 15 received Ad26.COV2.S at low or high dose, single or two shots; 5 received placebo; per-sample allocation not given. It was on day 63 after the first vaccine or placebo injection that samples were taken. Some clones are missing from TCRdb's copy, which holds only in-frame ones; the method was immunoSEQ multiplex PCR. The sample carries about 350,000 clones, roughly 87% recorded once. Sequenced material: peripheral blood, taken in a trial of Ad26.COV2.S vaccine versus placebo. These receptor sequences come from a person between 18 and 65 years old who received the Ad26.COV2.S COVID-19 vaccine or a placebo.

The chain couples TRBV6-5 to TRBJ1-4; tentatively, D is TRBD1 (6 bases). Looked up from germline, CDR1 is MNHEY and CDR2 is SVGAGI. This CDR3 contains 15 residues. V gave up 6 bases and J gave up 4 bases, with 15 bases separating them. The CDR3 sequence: CASRVGTSLNEKLFF. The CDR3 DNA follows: TGTGCCAGCAGAGTCGGGACATCACTTAATGAAAAACTGTTTTTT.

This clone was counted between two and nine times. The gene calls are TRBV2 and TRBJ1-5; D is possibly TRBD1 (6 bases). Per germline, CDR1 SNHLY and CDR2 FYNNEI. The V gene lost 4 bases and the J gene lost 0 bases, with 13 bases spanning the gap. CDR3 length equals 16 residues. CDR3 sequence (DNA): TGTGCCAGCAGTGTGCAGGGGTGGCCTAGCAATCAGCCCCAGCATTTT. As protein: CASSVQGWPSNQPQHF.

The CDR3 DNA follows: TGCAGCGTTGCCTTAGCGGCCTCCTACGAGCAGTACTTC. As protein: CSVALAASYEQYF. The rearrangement links TRBV29-1 to TRBJ2-7; D perhaps matches TRBD2 (6 bases). Trimming stripped 4 bases from V and 0 bases from J, with 10 bases between. The CDR3 length is 13 residues. Germline CDR1 SQVTM, CDR2 ANQGSEA.

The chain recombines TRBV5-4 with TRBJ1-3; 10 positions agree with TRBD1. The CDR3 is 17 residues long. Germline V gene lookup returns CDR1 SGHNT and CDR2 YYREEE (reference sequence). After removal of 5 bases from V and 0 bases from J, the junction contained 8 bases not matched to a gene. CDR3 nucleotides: TGTGCCAGCAGTTCTCGACAGGGGGCCCTCTCTGGAAACACCATATATTTT. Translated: CASSSRQGALSGNTIYF.

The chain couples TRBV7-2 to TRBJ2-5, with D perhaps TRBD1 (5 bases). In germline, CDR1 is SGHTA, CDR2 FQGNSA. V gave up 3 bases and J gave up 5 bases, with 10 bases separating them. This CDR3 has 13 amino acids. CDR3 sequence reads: CASSLGPKETQYF. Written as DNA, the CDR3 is TGTGCCAGCAGCTTGGGGCCGAAGGAGACCCAGTACTTC.

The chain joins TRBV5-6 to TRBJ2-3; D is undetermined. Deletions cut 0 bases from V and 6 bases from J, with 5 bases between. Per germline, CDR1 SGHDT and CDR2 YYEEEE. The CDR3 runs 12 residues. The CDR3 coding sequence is TGTGCCAGCAGCTTGGTAGTGGATACGCAGTATTTT. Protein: CASSLVVDTQYF.

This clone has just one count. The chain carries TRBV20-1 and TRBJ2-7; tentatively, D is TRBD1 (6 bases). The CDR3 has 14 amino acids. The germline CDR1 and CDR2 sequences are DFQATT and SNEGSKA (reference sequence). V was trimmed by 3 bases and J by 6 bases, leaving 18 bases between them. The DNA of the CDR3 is TGCAGTGCTAGTCTACAGGCAGGGGAGAGCGAGCAGTACTTC. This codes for CSASLQAGESEQYF.

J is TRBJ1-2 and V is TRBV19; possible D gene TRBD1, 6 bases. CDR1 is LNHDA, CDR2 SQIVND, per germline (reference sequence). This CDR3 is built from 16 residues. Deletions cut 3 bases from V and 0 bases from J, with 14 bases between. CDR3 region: CASSIPGQWANYGYTF. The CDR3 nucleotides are TGTGCCAGTAGTATCCCAGGACAGTGGGCTAACTATGGCTACACCTTC.

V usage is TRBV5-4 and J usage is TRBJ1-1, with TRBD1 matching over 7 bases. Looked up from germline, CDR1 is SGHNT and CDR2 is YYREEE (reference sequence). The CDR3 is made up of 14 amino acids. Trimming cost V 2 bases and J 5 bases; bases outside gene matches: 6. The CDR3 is CASSFEGAGTEAFF. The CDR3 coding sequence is TGTGCCAGCAGCTTTGAGGGGGCAGGTACTGAAGCTTTCTTT.

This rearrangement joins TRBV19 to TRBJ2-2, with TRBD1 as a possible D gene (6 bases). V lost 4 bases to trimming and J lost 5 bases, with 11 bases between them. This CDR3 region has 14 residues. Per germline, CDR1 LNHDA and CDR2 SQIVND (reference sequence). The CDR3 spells CASSRNQGTGELFF. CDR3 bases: TGTGCCAGTAGTAGGAATCAGGGGACCGGGGAGCTGTTTTTT.

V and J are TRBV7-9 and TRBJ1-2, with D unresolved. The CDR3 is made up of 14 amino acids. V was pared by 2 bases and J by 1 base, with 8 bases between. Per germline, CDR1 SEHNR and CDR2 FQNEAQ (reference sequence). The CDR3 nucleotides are TGTGCCAGCAGCTTATGGACTGATAACTATGGCTACACCTTC. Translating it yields CASSLWTDNYGYTF.

CDR3 sequence reads: CASSYSEGAYEQYF. In DNA form, the CDR3 reads TGTGCCAGCAGTTACTCGGAAGGGGCCTACGAGCAGTACTTC. The chain joins TRBV6-6 to TRBJ2-7, with D perhaps TRBD1 (5 bases). V was pared by 0 bases and J by 2 bases, with 8 bases between. This CDR3 is built from 14 residues. Per germline, CDR1 MNHNY and CDR2 SVGAGI (reference sequence).

CDR3 coding DNA: TGTGCCAGCAGCTCGTTCCGGACAGGCCGATTAGACACTGAAGCTTTCTTT. Encoded protein: CASSSFRTGRLDTEAFF. The rearrangement uses TRBV7-9 and TRBJ1-1, with 7 positions matching TRBD1. With V trimmed by 4 bases and J by 3 bases, 14 bases remained unmatched. From germline, CDR1 is SEHNR and CDR2 FQNEAQ (reference sequence). This CDR3 has 17 amino acids.